These T cell receptor beta chains were read from a single sample in a study of cytomegalovirus exposure and HLA in healthy donors. Produced via immunoSEQ multiplex PCR; TCRdb's table is partial and in-frame only. This repertoire shows around 260,000 clones, roughly 80% found once; its top ten account for about 0.3%. The specimen was PBMCs. The receptors stem from a girl aged 2-10 years in good health and CMV-seronegative. Both conserved end residues are part of each CDR3. D genes are given only for firm matches. A row's size may be missing; if present it is once, few, many or a size class.

clone_size | j_call | d_call | v_call | cdr3_aa | cdr3_nt
. | TRBJ2-3 | . | TRBV5-1 | CASSVGHRVSQYF | TGCGCCAGCAGCGTTGGTCACAGGGTTTCGCAGTATTTT
. | TRBJ2-1 | . | TRBV10-3 | CAISDTVLQYNEQFF | TGTGCCATCAGCGATACAGTCCTCCAATACAATGAGCAGTTCTTC
. | TRBJ2-3 | TRBD2 | TRBV28 | CASSSPGLAGGPIDTQYF | TGTGCCAGCAGTTCACCGGGACTAGCGGGGGGGCCTATAGATACGCAGTATTTT
. | TRBJ2-3 | TRBD2 | TRBV5-4 | CASSLALLAGEADTQYF | TGTGCCAGCAGCTTGGCCCTCCTAGCGGGAGAGGCAGATACGCAGTATTTT
. | TRBJ2-1 | TRBD1 | TRBV5-1 | CASSFVAGGTYNEQFF | TGCGCCAGCAGCTTTGTGGCAGGGGGTACCTACAATGAGCAGTTCTTC
. | TRBJ2-1 | . | TRBV14 | CASSDSSDPYNEQFF | TGTGCCAGCAGCGATTCTAGCGACCCCTACAATGAGCAGTTCTTC
. | TRBJ2-5 | TRBD1 | TRBV4-1 | CASSHWAGGLAQYF | TGCGCCAGCAGCCATTGGGCAGGGGGTTTAGCCCAGTACTTC
. | TRBJ2-7 | TRBD2 | TRBV6-5 | CASSSLALVLYEQYF | TGTGCCAGCAGTTCACTAGCGTTAGTCCTTTACGAGCAGTACTTC
. | TRBJ1-2 | . | TRBV4-1 | CASSQALRGKANYGYTF | TGCGCCAGCAGCCAAGCCCTAAGGGGGAAGGCTAACTATGGCTACACCTTC
few | TRBJ2-1 | TRBD2 | TRBV27 | CASRGLELFNEQFF | TGTGCCAGCAGGGGACTAGAGTTATTCAATGAGCAGTTCTTC
. | TRBJ2-7 | TRBD2 | TRBV5-1 | CASSWSGGSPYEQYF | TGCGCCAGCAGCTGGTCCGGGGGGTCCCCCTACGAGCAGTACTTC
. | TRBJ1-1 | TRBD1 | TRBV29-1 | CSAVDRANTEAFF | TGCAGCGCCGTGGACAGGGCGAACACTGAAGCTTTCTTT
few | TRBJ1-2 | . | TRBV5-1 | CASSPGSGYGYTF | TGCGCCAGCAGCCCCGGTTCGGGCTATGGCTACACCTTC
. | TRBJ2-1 | TRBD1 | TRBV15 | CATRGQDFYNEQFF | TGTGCCACCCGGGGACAGGACTTTTACAATGAGCAGTTCTTC
. | TRBJ1-6 | TRBD1 | TRBV5-1 | CASSAGQGLNSPLHF | TGCGCCAGCAGCGCGGGACAGGGACTTAATTCACCCCTCCACTTT
. | TRBJ1-2 | . | TRBV11-2 | CASNVEGSGLYGYTF | TGTGCCAGCAACGTAGAGGGGAGCGGGCTATATGGCTACACCTTC
few | TRBJ1-6 | TRBD1 | TRBV6-1 | CASSEGQGWDSPLHF | TGTGCCAGCAGTGAAGGACAGGGTTGGGATTCACCCCTCCACTTT
few | TRBJ2-1 | TRBD2 | TRBV11-2 | CASSFPGLAGNEQFF | TGTGCCAGCAGCTTCCCGGGACTAGCGGGCAATGAGCAGTTCTTC
. | TRBJ2-7 | TRBD2 | TRBV9 | CASSVERDGPYEQYF | TGTGCCAGCAGCGTAGAGCGGGACGGCCCCTACGAGCAGTACTTC
. | TRBJ2-7 | TRBD2 | TRBV5-1 | CASSLVAGGSLPPYEQYF | TGCGCCAGCAGCTTGGTCGCGGGGGGGTCTCTCCCGCCGTACGAGCAGTACTTC
few | TRBJ1-6 | TRBD1 | TRBV27 | CASSLSGTAGSPLHF | TGTGCCAGCAGTTTATCCGGGACAGCTGGTTCACCCCTCCACTTT
. | TRBJ2-5 | . | TRBV10-3 | CAISEGSWGETQYF | TGTGCCATCAGTGAGGGTAGTTGGGGCGAGACCCAGTACTTC
. | TRBJ2-3 | TRBD2 | TRBV7-8 | CASSRGLAGGTDTQYF | TGTGCCAGCAGCCGTGGACTAGCGGGGGGCACAGATACGCAGTATTTT
. | TRBJ2-7 | TRBD2 | TRBV7-4 | CASSPPGLALENSYEQYF | TGTGCCAGCAGCCCACCGGGACTAGCGCTTGAAAACTCCTACGAGCAGTACTTC
few | TRBJ1-3 | TRBD1 | TRBV6-6 | CASSPGGSGNTIYF | TGTGCCAGCAGTCCAGGGGGCTCTGGAAACACCATATATTTT
. | TRBJ2-3 | TRBD1 | TRBV2 | CASSTGTGISTQYF | TGTGCCAGCAGCACCGGGACAGGGATCAGTACGCAGTATTTT
. | TRBJ2-7 | TRBD1 | TRBV20-1 | CSVQDRHEQYF | TGCAGTGTCCAGGACAGGCACGAGCAGTACTTC
. | TRBJ2-2 | . | TRBV7-6 | CASSSYTGELFF | TGTGCCAGCAGCTCGTACACCGGGGAGCTGTTTTTT
few | TRBJ1-2 | . | TRBV28 | CASSSPQRGARGYTF | TGTGCCAGCAGTTCCCCCCAAAGGGGCGCGCGGGGCTACACCTTC
once | TRBJ1-1 | . | TRBV5-4 | CASSFFMGRGTEAFF | TGTGCCAGCAGCTTTTTCATGGGGCGCGGCACTGAAGCTTTCTTT
. | TRBJ1-1 | . | TRBV14 | CASSQDLSGGTEAFF | TGTGCCAGCAGCCAAGATCTCTCGGGGGGAACTGAAGCTTTCTTT
. | TRBJ2-7 | TRBD1 | TRBV4-2 | CASSHPGTGISYEQYF | TGTGCCAGCAGCCACCCCGGGACAGGGATCTCCTACGAGCAGTACTTC
few | TRBJ2-1 | . | TRBV7-2 | CASSLGRGDEQFF | TGTGCCAGCAGCCTGGGCCGGGGAGATGAGCAGTTCTTC
once | TRBJ2-3 | . | TRBV5-1 | CASSRLRTDSQAGTQYF | TGCGCCAGCAGCAGGCTCCGTACGGACTCGCAAGCGGGTACGCAGTATTTT
. | TRBJ2-3 | . | TRBV27 | CASNYGGSSTDTQYF | TGTGCCAGCAATTACGGAGGTTCTAGCACAGATACGCAGTATTTT
. | TRBJ1-6 | . | TRBV28 | CASNTGPGNSPLHF | TGTGCCAGCAACACAGGGCCAGGCAATTCACCCCTCCACTTT
. | TRBJ2-7 | TRBD1 | TRBV7-8 | CASSFLPHGQGYEQYF | TGTGCCAGCAGCTTTCTACCCCACGGACAGGGGTACGAGCAGTACTTC
few | TRBJ2-5 | TRBD2 | TRBV7-9 | CASSFSGGFQETQYF | TGTGCCAGCAGTTTTAGCGGGGGATTCCAAGAGACCCAGTACTTC
. | TRBJ1-5 | TRBD1 | TRBV7-8 | CASSSDRAGESNQPQHF | TGTGCCAGCAGCTCGGACAGGGCTGGGGAAAGCAATCAGCCCCAGCATTTT
. | TRBJ1-3 | . | TRBV10-3 | CAISRQYQGNTIYF | TGTGCCATCAGCAGGCAGTATCAAGGAAACACCATATATTTT
. | TRBJ2-7 | TRBD2 | TRBV19 | CASSSSGGPYEQYF | TGTGCCAGTAGTTCGTCGGGGGGGCCCTACGAGCAGTACTTC
once | TRBJ1-2 | . | TRBV5-8 | CASRRRGDYGYTF | TGTGCCAGCAGGCGGCGGGGGGATTATGGCTACACCTTC
. | TRBJ2-5 | TRBD1 | TRBV4-1 | CASSQDRGTGSETQYF | TGCGCCAGCAGCCAAGATCGGGGGACAGGTAGTGAGACCCAGTACTTC
few | TRBJ1-1 | . | TRBV28 | CASSFYREAFF | TGTGCCAGCAGTTTTTACAGAGAAGCTTTCTTT
. | TRBJ1-5 | . | TRBV29-1 | CSVSDSLNQPQHF | TGCAGCGTCAGTGACAGCTTAAATCAGCCCCAGCATTTT
few | TRBJ1-2 | . | TRBV5-1 | CASSLSGDGYTF | TGCGCCAGCAGCTTGTCCGGGGATGGCTACACCTTC
. | TRBJ2-1 | . | TRBV18 | CASHNLFGPRGYNEQFF | TGTGCCAGTCACAATTTATTCGGGCCCAGGGGTTACAATGAGCAGTTCTTC
. | TRBJ2-1 | . | TRBV5-1 | CASSLAPSLTSRTSSYNEQFF | TGCGCCAGCAGCTTGGCCCCTTCCCTAACTAGCCGCACCAGCTCCTACAATGAGCAGTTCTTC
. | TRBJ2-7 | TRBD2 | TRBV28 | CASSHSGSIYEQYF | TGTGCCAGCAGTCACAGCGGGAGCATATACGAGCAGTACTTC
. | TRBJ1-6 | TRBD1 | TRBV28 | CASGWGQEDSPLHF | TGTGCCAGCGGTTGGGGACAGGAGGATTCACCCCTCCACTTT
. | TRBJ2-1 | . | TRBV11-3 | CASSQAGQSSYNEQFF | TGTGCCAGCAGCCAAGCCGGACAGAGCTCCTACAATGAGCAGTTCTTC
few | TRBJ2-1 | . | TRBV6-5 | CASSYSGSGGWEQFF | TGTGCCAGCAGTTACTCGGGTAGCGGAGGTTGGGAGCAGTTCTTC